These T cell receptor beta chains were read from a single sample in a study of T cell clonotyping in hematopoietic cell transplantation. Some clones are missing from TCRdb's copy, which holds only in-frame ones; the method was immunoSEQ multiplex PCR. The data hold 9,500 to 13,000 clones, with about 75% observed a single time. The sample in question was PBMCs, obtained 30 days after allogeneic stem cell transplant. The receptors shown here come from a female patient in her forties or fifties who had an allogeneic stem cell transplant from a related donor, so T cells may come from the graft donor. Some clones in this sample may be carry-over from other donors' samples. The CDR3 runs from the conserved cysteine through the conserved F or W. Each record gives: clone size, D gene, V gene, J gene, CDR3 protein, CDR3 DNA. The D gene is left open where the match is weak. Clone size is shown for a subset of rows, as once, few, many or a class of expanded clone.

size: -; D: -; V: TRBV19; J: TRBJ2-7; CDR3: CASSIDILSQQYF; DNA: TGTGCCAGTAGTATAGATATCTTAAGTCAGCAGTACTTC
size: -; D: TRBD1; V: TRBV11-2; J: TRBJ2-7; CDR3: CASSSNRGEQYF; DNA: TGTGCCAGCAGCTCAAACAGGGGCGAGCAGTACTTC
size: -; D: -; V: TRBV2; J: TRBJ2-7; CDR3: CASSEADEQYF; DNA: TGTGCCAGCAGTGAAGCCGACGAGCAGTACTTC
size: -; D: TRBD2; V: TRBV7-9; J: TRBJ2-1; CDR3: CASNPIAGFNEQFF; DNA: TGTGCCAGCAACCCTATAGCGGGATTCAATGAGCAGTTCTTC
size: -; D: TRBD1; V: TRBV7-6; J: TRBJ1-3; CDR3: CASSFTGESGNTIYF; DNA: TGTGCCAGCAGTTTTACAGGGGAATCCGGAAACACCATATATTTT
size: -; D: TRBD1; V: TRBV6-5; J: TRBJ2-5; CDR3: CASSYVRGPQETQYF; DNA: TGTGCCAGCAGTTATGTGAGGGGGCCGCAAGAGACCCAGTACTTC
size: -; D: -; V: TRBV19; J: TRBJ1-1; CDR3: CASRNVGATEAFF; DNA: TGTGCCAGTAGGAACGTGGGGGCCACTGAAGCTTTCTTT
size: -; D: -; V: TRBV7-6; J: TRBJ2-4; CDR3: CASSAGTANIQYF; DNA: TGTGCCAGCAGCGCAGGGACGGCCAACATTCAGTACTTC
size: -; D: TRBD2; V: TRBV6-1; J: TRBJ2-3; CDR3: CASSASSGRGSTDTQYF; DNA: TGTGCCAGCAGTGCCTCTAGCGGGAGGGGAAGCACAGATACGCAGTATTTT
size: few; D: TRBD1; V: TRBV5-5; J: TRBJ1-6; CDR3: CASSLGWDRGRGGHF; DNA: TGTGCCAGCAGCTTGGGATGGGACAGGGGGCGAGGCGGTCACTTT
size: once; D: -; V: TRBV9; J: TRBJ2-7; CDR3: CASSVVPSSYEQYF; DNA: TGTGCCAGCAGCGTAGTCCCAAGCTCCTACGAGCAGTACTTC
size: once; D: -; V: TRBV29-1; J: TRBJ1-1; CDR3: CSAWGTEAFF; DNA: TGCAGCGCTTGGGGGACTGAAGCTTTCTTT
size: medium-sized; D: -; V: TRBV5-4; J: TRBJ2-1; CDR3: CASSLVSGEQFF; DNA: TGTGCCAGCAGCTTGGTGTCGGGGGAGCAGTTCTTC
size: -; D: TRBD1; V: TRBV2; J: TRBJ2-7; CDR3: CASASGQVSYEQYF; DNA: TGTGCCAGCGCCTCAGGACAGGTCTCCTACGAGCAGTACTTC